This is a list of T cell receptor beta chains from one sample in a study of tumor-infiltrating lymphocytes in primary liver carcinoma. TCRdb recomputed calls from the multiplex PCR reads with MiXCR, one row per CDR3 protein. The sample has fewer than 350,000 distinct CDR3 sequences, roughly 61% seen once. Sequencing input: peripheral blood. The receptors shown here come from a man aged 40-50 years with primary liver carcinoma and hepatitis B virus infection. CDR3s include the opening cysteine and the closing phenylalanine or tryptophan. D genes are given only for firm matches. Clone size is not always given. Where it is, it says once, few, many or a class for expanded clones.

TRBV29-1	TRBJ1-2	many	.	TGCAGCGTTGATCATACAGAGGCCTATGGCTACACCTTC	CSVDHTEAYGYTF
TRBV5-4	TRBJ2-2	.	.	TGTGCCAGCAGTTCCATCGGGGAACTGTTTTTT	CASSSIGELFF
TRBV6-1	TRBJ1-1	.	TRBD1	TGTGTCAGCAGGAAGGGGACAGGGGGGGCTTTCTTT	CVSRKGTGGAFF
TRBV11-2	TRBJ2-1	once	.	TGTGCCAGCAGCACACAATTCGCGGGAAGCGGATACTGCAATGAGCAGTTCTTC	CASSTQFAGSGYCNEQFF
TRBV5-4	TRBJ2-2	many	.	TGTGCCAGCAGCCTCGCCGCCGGGGAGCTGTTTTTT	CASSLAAGELFF
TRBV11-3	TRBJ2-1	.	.	TGTGCCAGCTGCCCCGTGAGGAAAGGGGAGCAGTTCTTC	CASCPVRKGEQFF
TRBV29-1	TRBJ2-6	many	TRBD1	TGCAGCGTTGAAGTAGGGGACAGGTGGAGCTCTGGGGCCAACGTCCTGACTTTC	CSVEVGDRWSSGANVLTF
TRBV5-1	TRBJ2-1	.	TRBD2	TGCGCCAGCAGCTCGGGACTAGTGGGGCGAAATGAGCAGTTCTTC	CASSSGLVGRNEQFF
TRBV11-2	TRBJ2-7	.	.	TGTGCCAACAGCCCCCCCGAGAGGCACGAGCAGTACTTC	CANSPPERHEQYF
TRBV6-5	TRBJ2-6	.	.	TGTGCCAGCGGTTTATTCTCCAGGGCCAACGTCCTGACTTTC	CASGLFSRANVLTF
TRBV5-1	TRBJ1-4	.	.	TGCGCCAGCAGCTTGGAACAGGGTAATGAAAAACTGCTTTTT	CASSLEQGNEKLLF
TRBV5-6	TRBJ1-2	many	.	TGTGCCAGCAGCCGGAGTGGTGGCTATGGCTACACCTTC	CASSRSGGYGYTF
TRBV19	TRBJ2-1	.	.	TGTGCCAGTAGGCCTTCCGGGAATATAAACTACAATGAGCAGTTCTTC	CASRPSGNINYNEQFF
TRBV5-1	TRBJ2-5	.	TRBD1	TGCGCCAGCAGCTTGGTCAGGGGGCTATCGGAGACCCAGTACTTC	CASSLVRGLSETQYF
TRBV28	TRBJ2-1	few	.	TGTGCCAGCACCTTTCCGGGCGCAGTGTGGAATGAGCAGTTCTTC	CASTFPGAVWNEQFF
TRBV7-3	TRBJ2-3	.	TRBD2	TGTGCCAGCAGCCTTCTTAGCGGGCCTAGGGCAGATACGCAGTATTTT	CASSLLSGPRADTQYF
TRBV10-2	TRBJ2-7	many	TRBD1	TGCGCCAGCAGACCCGGGACAGGGTCCTACGAGCAGTACTTC	CASRPGTGSYEQYF
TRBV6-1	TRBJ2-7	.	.	TGTGCCAGCAGTGAAGCGGGGTGGCAGGAGCAGTACTTC	CASSEAGWQEQYF
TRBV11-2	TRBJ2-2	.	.	TGTGCCAGCAGCGCCCGTCCCACCCCCGGGGAACTGTTTTTT	CASSARPTPGELFF
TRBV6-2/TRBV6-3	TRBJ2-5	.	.	TGTGCCAGCAGTTTTAACTCGCTCCTGGGGGAGACCCAGTACTTC	CASSFNSLLGETQYF
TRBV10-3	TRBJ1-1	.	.	TGTGCCATCAGTGAGGGGGGAATGAACACTGAAGCTTTCTTT	CAISEGGMNTEAFF
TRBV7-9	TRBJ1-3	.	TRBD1	TGTGCCAGCAGGAAAAAGCCGGGACAGGGAGTTTCCGGAACCACCATATATTTT	CASRKKPGQGVSGTTIYF
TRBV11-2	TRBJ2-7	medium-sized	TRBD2	TGTGCCAGCAGCGCCCTAGCGGGAGACTACGAGCAGTACTTC	CASSALAGDYEQYF
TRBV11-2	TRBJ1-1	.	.	TGTACCAGCAGCTTAGAACAGACCATGAACACTGAAGCCTCCTTT	CTSSLEQTMNTEASF
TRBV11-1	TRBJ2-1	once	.	TGTGTCAGCAGCTTAGGGTACGATGAGCAGTTCTTC	CVSSLGYDEQFF
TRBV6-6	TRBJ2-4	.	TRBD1	TGTGCCAGCAGTGTGACAGGGGCGGACAAAAACATTCAGTACTTC	CASSVTGADKNIQYF
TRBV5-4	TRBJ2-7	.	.	TGTGCCAGCAGCGTGGACCGCCCCTCCCACGAGCAGTACTTC	CASSVDRPSHEQYF
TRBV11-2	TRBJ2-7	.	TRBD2	TGTGCCAGCAGCCAAGAAAACACGGGAGGGAGGTACGAGCAGTACTTC	CASSQENTGGRYEQYF
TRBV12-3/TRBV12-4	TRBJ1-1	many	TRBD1	TGTGCCAGCAGTTGGAGACAGGGCCGAGCTTTCTTT	CASSWRQGRAFF
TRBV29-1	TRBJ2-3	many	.	TGCAGCGTTGATGCCCGAGGTCGCACAGATACGCAGTATTTT	CSVDARGRTDTQYF
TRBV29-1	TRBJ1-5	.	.	TGCAGCATTGTGTTTGCGGGAGTATCAGCCCGGCATTTT	CSIVFAGVSARHF
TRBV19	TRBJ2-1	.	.	TGTGCCAGTAGACACAGGGGCGGGAGCTTGAATGAGCAGTTCTTC	CASRHRGGSLNEQFF
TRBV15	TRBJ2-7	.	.	TGTGCCACTAGCAGCAGACTGGGCTACGAGCAGTACTTC	CATSSRLGYEQYF
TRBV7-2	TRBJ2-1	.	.	TGTGCCAGCAGCTTACAGCGAACCTACAATGAGCAGTTCTTC	CASSLQRTYNEQFF
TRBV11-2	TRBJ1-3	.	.	TGTGCCAGCAGCTCATTCGGCTCTGGAAACACCATATATTTT	CASSSFGSGNTIYF
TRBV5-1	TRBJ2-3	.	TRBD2	TGCGCCAGCAGCTTATTGGGACTAGCGGGAGAGGGAGATACGCAGTATTTT	CASSLLGLAGEGDTQYF
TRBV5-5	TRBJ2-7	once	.	TGTGCCAGCAGACGCATCGTAGGACAACCCTCCTACGAGCAGTACTTC	CASRRIVGQPSYEQYF
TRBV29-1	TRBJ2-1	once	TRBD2	TGCAGCGTTTCTTCTCTAGCGGGACACCATGAGCAGTTCTTC	CSVSSLAGHHEQFF
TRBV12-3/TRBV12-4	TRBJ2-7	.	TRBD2	TGTGCCGGCAGTCGGAAAGGGACTAGCGGAAACTACGAGCAGTACTTC	CAGSRKGTSGNYEQYF